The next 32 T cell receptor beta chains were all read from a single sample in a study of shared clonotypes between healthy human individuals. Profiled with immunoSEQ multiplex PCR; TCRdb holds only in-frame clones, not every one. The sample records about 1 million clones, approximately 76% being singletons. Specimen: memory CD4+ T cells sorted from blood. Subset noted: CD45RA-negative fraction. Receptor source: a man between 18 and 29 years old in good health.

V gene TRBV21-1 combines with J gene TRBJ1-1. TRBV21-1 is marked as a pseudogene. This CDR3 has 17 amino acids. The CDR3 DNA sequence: TGTGCCAGCAGCACCCTAGCTGAAGGGAACTTGAACACTGAAGCTTTCTTT. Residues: CASSTLAEGNLNTEAFF.

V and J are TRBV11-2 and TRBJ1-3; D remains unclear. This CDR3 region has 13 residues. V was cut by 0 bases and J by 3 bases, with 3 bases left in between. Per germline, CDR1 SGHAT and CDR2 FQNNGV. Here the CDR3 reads CASSLDGGNTIYF. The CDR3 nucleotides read TGTGCCAGCAGCTTAGACGGTGGAAACACCATATATTTT.

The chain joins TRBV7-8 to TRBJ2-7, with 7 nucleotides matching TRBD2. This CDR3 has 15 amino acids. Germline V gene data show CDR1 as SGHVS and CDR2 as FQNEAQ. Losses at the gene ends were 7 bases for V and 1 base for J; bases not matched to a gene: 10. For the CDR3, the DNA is TGTGCCAGCACCCCCCTCAGCGGGGAATCCTACGAGCAGTACTTC. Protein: CASTPLSGESYEQYF.

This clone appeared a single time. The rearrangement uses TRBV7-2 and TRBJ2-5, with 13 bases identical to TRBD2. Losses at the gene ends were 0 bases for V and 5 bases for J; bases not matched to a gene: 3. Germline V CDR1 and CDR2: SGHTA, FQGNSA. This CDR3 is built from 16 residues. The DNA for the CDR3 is TGTGCCAGCAGCTTAGCACTAGCGGGAGGGCCCGAGACCCAGTACTTC. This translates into CASSLALAGGPETQYF. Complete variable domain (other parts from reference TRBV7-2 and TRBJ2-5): GAGVSQSPSNKVTEKGKDVELRCDPISGHTALYWYRQSLGQGLEFLIYFQGNSAPDKSGLPSDRFSAERTGGSVSTLTIQRTQQEDSAVYLCASSLALAGGPETQYFGPGTRLLVL.

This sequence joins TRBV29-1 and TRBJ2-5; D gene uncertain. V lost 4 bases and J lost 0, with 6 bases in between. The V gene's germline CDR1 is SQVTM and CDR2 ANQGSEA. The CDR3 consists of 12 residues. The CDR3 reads CSVVGYQETQYF. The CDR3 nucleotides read TGCAGCGTTGTTGGGTACCAAGAGACCCAGTACTTC.

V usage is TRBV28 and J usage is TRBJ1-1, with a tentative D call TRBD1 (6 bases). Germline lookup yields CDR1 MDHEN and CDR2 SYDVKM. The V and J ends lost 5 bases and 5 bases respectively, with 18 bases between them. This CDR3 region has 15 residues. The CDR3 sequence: CASSHYRVSVTEAFF. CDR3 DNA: TGTGCCAGCAGTCACTACAGGGTCTCGGTGACTGAAGCTTTCTTT. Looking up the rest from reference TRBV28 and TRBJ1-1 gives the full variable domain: DVKVTQSSRYLVKRTGEKVFLECVQDMDHENMFWYRQDPGLGLRLIYFSYDVKMKEKGDIPEGYSVSREKKERFSLILESASTNQTSMYLCASSHYRVSVTEAFFGQGTRLTVV.

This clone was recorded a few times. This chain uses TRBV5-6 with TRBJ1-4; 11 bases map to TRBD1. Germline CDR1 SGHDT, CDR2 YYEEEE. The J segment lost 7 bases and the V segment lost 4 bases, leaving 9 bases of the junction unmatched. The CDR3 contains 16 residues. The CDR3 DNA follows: TGTGCCAGCAGCGGCCGGACAGGGGGCGCGGGTGAAAAACTGTTTTTT. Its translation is CASSGRTGGAGEKLFF.

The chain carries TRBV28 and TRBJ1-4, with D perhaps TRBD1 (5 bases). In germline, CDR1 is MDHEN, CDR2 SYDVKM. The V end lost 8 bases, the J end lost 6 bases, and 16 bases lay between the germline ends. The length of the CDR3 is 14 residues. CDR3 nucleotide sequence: TGTGCCAGCGGGGGAGGAGCCGTCGATGAAAAACTGTTTTTT. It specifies CASGGGAVDEKLFF.

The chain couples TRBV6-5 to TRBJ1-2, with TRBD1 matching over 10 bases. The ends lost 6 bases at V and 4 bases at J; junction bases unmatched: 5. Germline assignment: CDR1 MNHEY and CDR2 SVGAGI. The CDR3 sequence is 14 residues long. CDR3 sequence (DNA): TGTGCCAGCAGCCGGGGACAGGGGACCTATGGCTACACCTTC. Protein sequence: CASSRGQGTYGYTF.

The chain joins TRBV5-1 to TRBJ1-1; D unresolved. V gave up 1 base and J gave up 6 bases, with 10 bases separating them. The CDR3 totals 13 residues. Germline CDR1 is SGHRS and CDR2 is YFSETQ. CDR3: CASSLMESAEAFF. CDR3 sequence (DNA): TGCGCCAGCAGCTTGATGGAAAGCGCTGAAGCTTTCTTT.

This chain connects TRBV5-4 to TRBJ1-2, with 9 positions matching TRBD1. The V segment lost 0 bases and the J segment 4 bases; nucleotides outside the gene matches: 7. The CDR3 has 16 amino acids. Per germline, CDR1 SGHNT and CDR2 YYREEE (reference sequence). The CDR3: CASSLEGTGSVYGYTF. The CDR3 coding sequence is TGTGCCAGCAGCTTGGAAGGGACAGGGTCCGTCTATGGCTACACCTTC.

The CDR3 DNA reads as TGCGCCAGCAGCCAAGATAGCGACTACACAGATACGCAGTATTTT. It codes for CASSQDSDYTDTQYF. The chain carries TRBV4-3 and TRBJ2-3, with TRBD2 as a possible D gene (5 bases). The CDR3 is 15 residues long. Germline CDR1 reads LGHNA; CDR2 reads YSLEER. V was trimmed by 0 bases and J by 2 bases, leaving 9 bases between them.

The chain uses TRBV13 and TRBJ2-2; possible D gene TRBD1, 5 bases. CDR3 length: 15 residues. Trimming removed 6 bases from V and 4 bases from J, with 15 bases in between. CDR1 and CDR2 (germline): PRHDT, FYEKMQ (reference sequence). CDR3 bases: TGTGCCAGCAGTCCTCCCAGGGTTGGCACCGGGGAGCTGTTTTTT. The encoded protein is CASSPPRVGTGELFF.

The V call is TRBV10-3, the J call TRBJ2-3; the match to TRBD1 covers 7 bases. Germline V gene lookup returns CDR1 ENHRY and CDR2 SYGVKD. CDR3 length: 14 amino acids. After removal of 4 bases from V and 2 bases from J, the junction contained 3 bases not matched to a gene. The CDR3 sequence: CAISVGTDTDTQYF. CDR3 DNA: TGTGCCATCAGTGTCGGGACAGACACAGATACGCAGTATTTT.

The CDR3 region is CSVEDGTGGTSYEQYF. In nucleotides, the CDR3 is TGCAGCGTTGAGGACGGGACAGGGGGCACTAGCTACGAGCAGTACTTC. The V call is TRBV29-1, the J call TRBJ2-7, with 12 bases matching TRBD1. Trimming at V came to 3 bases and at J to 3 bases, leaving 9 bases not matched to a gene. The germline gives CDR1 SQVTM, CDR2 ANQGSEA. The CDR3 covers 16 residues.

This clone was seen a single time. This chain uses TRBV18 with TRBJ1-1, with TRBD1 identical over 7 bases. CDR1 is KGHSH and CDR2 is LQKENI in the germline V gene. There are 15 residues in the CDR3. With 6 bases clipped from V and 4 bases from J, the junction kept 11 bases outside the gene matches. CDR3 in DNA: TGTGCCAGCTCCTTCCAGGGGGGGAGGGGCACTGAAGCTTTCTTT. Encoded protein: CASSFQGGRGTEAFF.

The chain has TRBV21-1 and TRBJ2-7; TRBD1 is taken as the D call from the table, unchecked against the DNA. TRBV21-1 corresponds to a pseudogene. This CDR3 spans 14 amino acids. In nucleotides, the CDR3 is TGTGCCAGCTATAACAGGGGGCCATCCTACGAGCAGTACTTC. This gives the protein CASYNRGPSYEQYF.

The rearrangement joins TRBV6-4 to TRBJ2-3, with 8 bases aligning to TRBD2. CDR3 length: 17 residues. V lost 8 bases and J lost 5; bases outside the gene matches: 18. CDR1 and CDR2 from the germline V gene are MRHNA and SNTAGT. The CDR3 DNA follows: TGTGCCAGCTCCAGAACGGGTAGCGGGAATTCCCGAGATACGCAGTATTTT. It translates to CASSRTGSGNSRDTQYF.

CDR3 DNA sequence: TGTGCCTGGGGGATTAAAGGGAGTACGGATACGCAGTATTTT. Encoded protein: CAWGIKGSTDTQYF. This rearrangement joins TRBV30 to TRBJ2-3; a possible D gene is TRBD2 (5 bases). V lost 5 bases and J lost 6, with 18 bases in between. Per germline, CDR1 GTSNPN and CDR2 SVGIG (reference sequence). The CDR3 has 14 residues.

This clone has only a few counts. The CDR3 is CASSSGLTYEQYF. CDR3 bases: TGCGCCAGCAGCTCTGGACTCACCTACGAGCAGTACTTC. The chain links TRBV5-1 to TRBJ2-5; D is possibly TRBD2 (5 bases). The DNA end lines up better with TRBJ2-7; the J call may be wrong. This CDR3 comprises 13 residues. In germline, CDR1 is SGHRS, CDR2 YFSETQ.

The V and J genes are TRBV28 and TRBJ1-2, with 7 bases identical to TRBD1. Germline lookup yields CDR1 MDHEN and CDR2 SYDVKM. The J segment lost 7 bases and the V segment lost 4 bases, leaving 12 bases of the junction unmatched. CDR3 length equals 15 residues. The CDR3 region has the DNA TGTGCCAGCAGTTCCAATCACAGGGGCTACGGTGGCTACACCTTC. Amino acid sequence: CASSSNHRGYGGYTF.

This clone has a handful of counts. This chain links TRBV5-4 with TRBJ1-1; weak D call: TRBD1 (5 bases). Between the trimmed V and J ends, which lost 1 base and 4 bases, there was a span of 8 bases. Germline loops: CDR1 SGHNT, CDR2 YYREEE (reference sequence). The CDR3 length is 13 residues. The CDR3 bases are TGTGCCAGCAGCTTGTGGGGGACCACTGAAGCTTTCTTT. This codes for CASSLWGTTEAFF.

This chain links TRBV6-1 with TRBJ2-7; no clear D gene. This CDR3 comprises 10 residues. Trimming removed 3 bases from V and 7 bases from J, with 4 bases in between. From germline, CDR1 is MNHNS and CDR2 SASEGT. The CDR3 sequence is CASSDREQYF. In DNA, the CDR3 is TGTGCCAGCAGTGACAGGGAGCAGTACTTC.

CDR3 sequence: CASSGQSVASGFSYEQYF. CDR3 DNA: TGTGCCAGCAGTGGACAATCAGTGGCTAGCGGTTTTTCCTACGAGCAGTACTTC. The chain recombines TRBV28 with TRBJ2-7; the match to TRBD2 covers 7 bases. The CDR3 loop spans 18 amino acids. V gave up 5 bases and J gave up 1 base; unmatched junction bases: 17. The germline gives CDR1 MDHEN, CDR2 SYDVKM.

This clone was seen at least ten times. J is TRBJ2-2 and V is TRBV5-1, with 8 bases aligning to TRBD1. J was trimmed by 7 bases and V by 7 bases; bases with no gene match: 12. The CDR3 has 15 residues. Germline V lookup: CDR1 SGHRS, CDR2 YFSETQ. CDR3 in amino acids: CASAKDRGYGGELFF. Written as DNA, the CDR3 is TGCGCCAGCGCCAAAGACAGGGGTTACGGCGGGGAGCTGTTTTTT.

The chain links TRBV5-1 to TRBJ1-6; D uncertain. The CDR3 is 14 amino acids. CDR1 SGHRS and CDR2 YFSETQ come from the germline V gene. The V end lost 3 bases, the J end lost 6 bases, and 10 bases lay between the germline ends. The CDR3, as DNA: TGCGCCAGCAGCTCGGACGGAGGTAATTCACCCCTCCACTTT. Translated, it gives CASSSDGGNSPLHF.

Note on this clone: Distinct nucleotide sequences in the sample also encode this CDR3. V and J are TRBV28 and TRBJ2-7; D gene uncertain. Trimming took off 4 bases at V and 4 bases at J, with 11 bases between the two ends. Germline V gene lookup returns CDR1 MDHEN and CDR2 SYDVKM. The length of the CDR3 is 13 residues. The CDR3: CASSSDRVYEQYF. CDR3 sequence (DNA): TGTGCCAGCAGTTCGGACCGCGTGTACGAGCAGTACTTC. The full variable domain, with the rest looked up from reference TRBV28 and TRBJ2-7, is DVKVTQSSRYLVKRTGEKVFLECVQDMDHENMFWYRQDPGLGLRLIYFSYDVKMKEKGDIPEGYSVSREKKERFSLILESASTNQTSMYLCASSSDRVYEQYFGPGTRLTVT.

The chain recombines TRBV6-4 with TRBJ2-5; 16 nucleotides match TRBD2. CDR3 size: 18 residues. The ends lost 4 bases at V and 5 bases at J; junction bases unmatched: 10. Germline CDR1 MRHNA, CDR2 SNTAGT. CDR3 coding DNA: TGTGCCAGCAGTGCTCACCTTGGGACTAGCGGGAGGGTCGAGACCCAGTACTTC. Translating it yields CASSAHLGTSGRVETQYF.

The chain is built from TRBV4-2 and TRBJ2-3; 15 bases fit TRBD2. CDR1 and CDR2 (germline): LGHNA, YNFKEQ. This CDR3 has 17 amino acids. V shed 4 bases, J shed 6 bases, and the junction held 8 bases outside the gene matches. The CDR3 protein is CASSLGLAGGPQDTQYF. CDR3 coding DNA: TGTGCCAGCAGCCTCGGACTAGCGGGGGGGCCCCAGGATACGCAGTATTTT.

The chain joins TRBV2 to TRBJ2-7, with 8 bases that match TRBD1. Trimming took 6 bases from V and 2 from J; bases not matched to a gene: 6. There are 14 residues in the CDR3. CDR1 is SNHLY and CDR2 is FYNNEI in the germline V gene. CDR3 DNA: TGTGCCAGCAGGGGGACAGGAGCAGCCTACGAGCAGTACTTC. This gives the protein CASRGTGAAYEQYF.

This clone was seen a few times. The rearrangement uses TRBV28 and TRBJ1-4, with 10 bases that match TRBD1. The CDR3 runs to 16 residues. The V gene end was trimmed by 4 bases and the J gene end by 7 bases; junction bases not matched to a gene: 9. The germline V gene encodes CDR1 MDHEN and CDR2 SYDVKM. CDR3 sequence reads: CASSSQDRGIGEKLFF. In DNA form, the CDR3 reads TGTGCCAGCAGTTCCCAGGACAGGGGGATAGGTGAAAAACTGTTTTTT.

CDR3 region: CASSTLGTAGNTIYF. The CDR3 nucleotides read TGTGCCAGTAGTACCCTAGGGACAGCGGGAAACACCATATATTTT. The chain has TRBV19 and TRBJ1-3, with 7 bases fitting TRBD1. In germline, CDR1 is LNHDA, CDR2 SQIVND (reference sequence). Unmatched junction bases numbered 7, after V lost 4 bases and J lost 4 bases. The CDR3 is made up of 15 amino acids.